This T cell receptor beta chain was identified in a study of blood T cells in healthy people across ages. The length of the CDR3 is 15 residues. V lost 1 base to trimming and J lost 7 bases; unmatched junction nucleotides: 7. The germline V gene has CDR1 LNHNV and CDR2 YYDKDF (reference sequence). The donors, healthy Caucasians from Russia, were aged roughly 6 to 100. The draw of peripheral blood yielded around 9.6 milliliters from each donor. A second PCR, run for roughly 7 to 12 cycles, used a sample-barcoded 5' primer plus a J-beta primer mix. Template switching added a 12-random-nucleotide identifier to every cDNA molecule. TCRdb itself ran the 5' RACE reads through MiXCR, one entry per CDR3 protein. The sample shows approximately 940,000 distinct CDR3 sequences, roughly 43% of them seen only once.

The chain joins TRBV15 to TRBJ2-3, with 8 bases aligning to TRBD1. This TCR came from a man between 25 and 39 years old in good health. Sequencing was done on a sample of blood. CDR3 in DNA: TGTGCCACCAGCAGAGGACAGGGGCTACTGAATACGCAGTATTTT. This sequence encodes CATSRGQGLLNTQYF.